The rows below give T cell receptor beta chains drawn from one sample of a study of blood T cell repertoires in COVID-19. Profiled with immunoSEQ multiplex PCR; TCRdb holds only in-frame clones, not every one. The repertoire holds approximately 330,000 clones, with nearly 90% as singletons. The sample comprised PBMCs or T cells enriched from blood (not recorded which). The receptors were gathered from a woman younger than 45 who had recovered from COVID-19. The CDR3 runs from the conserved cysteine through the conserved F or W. The D gene is left open where the match is weak. Part of the rows lack a size; the others show once, few, many or a class for expanded clones.

TRBD1,TRBV5-6,once,TRBJ1-2,CASSLDRGLSYTF,TGTGCCAGCAGCTTGGACAGGGGGCTTAGCTACACCTTC
.,TRBV10-3,.,TRBJ2-7,CAISGGQGGYF,TGTGCCATCAGTGGTGGGCAGGGAGGGTACTTC
.,TRBV6-5,.,TRBJ1-5,CASSEGETSNQPQHF,TGTGCCAGCAGCGAGGGGGAGACTAGCAATCAGCCCCAGCATTTT
.,TRBV5-1,.,TRBJ2-1,CASSLGRGRSDEQFF,TGCGCCAGCAGCTTGGGCCGGGGGAGGAGCGATGAGCAGTTCTTC
.,TRBV5-5,.,TRBJ1-1,CASSLAAGTEAFF,TGTGCCAGCAGCTTGGCCGCGGGGACTGAAGCTTTCTTT
.,TRBV21-1,.,TRBJ2-2,CASSPTSTGELFF,TGTGCCAGCAGCCCCACGAGCACCGGGGAGCTGTTTTTT
TRBD2,TRBV5-4,.,TRBJ2-3,CASSLELAGTSTDTQYF,TGTGCCAGCAGCTTGGAGCTAGCGGGCACTAGCACAGATACGCAGTATTTT
TRBD2,TRBV5-4,.,TRBJ2-7,CASSPRLGLGYEQYF,TGTGCCAGCAGCCCTAGACTAGGACTAGGCTACGAGCAGTACTTC
.,TRBV27,.,TRBJ2-1,CASSSDFYNEQFF,TGTGCCAGCAGTTCGGACTTTTACAATGAGCAGTTCTTC
.,TRBV9,.,TRBJ2-2,CASSVDSYRITPSNTGELFF,TGTGCCAGCAGCGTAGATTCATATAGAATCACCCCATCGAACACCGGGGAGCTGTTTTTT
.,TRBV24-1,.,TRBJ1-1,CATSDSKQAAAFF,TGTGCCACCAGTGACTCAAAACAGGCTGCCGCTTTCTTT
TRBD1,TRBV7-2,.,TRBJ2-7,CASSLNWWGQGLYEQYF,TGTGCCAGCAGCTTAAATTGGTGGGGACAGGGGTTGTACGAGCAGTACTTC
TRBD1,TRBV28,.,TRBJ1-6,CASTTGGNNSPLHF,TGTGCCAGCACGACAGGGGGCAATAATTCACCCCTCCACTTT
.,TRBV5-4,.,TRBJ1-2,CASSLVGVQGYTF,TGTGCCAGCAGCTTGGTCGGGGTTCAGGGCTACACCTTC
.,TRBV5-1,.,TRBJ1-3,CASSLGTVSSGNTIYF,TGCGCCAGCAGCTTGGGTACGGTGAGCTCTGGAAACACCATATATTTT